This T cell receptor beta chain was found in a study of T cell repertoires in breast cancer (dated by TCRdb to 2015 to 2016). Turning to the overall study: The study profiled tumors, lymph nodes and peripheral blood lymphocytes from breast cancer patients, plus peripheral blood from healthy control donors. Sequencing yielded on average roughly 500,000 sequences per sample and around 10 reads per input cell. Controls included nine healthy donors of an age range similar to the patients. Tumors and tumor-involved lymph nodes were minced, digested with Liberase and DNase, and then passed through 70-um and 40-um filters. Because breast cancer has a low mutational burden and common mutations are rare, the study reasoned that TCRs shared between breast cancer patients would target shared antigens. Most of the 20 to 25 patient tumors analyzed for shared TCRs were ER+/PR+. Tumor-free lymph nodes were processed with no enzymatic digestion, and blood samples were separated using Ficoll.

What the research found in general, with its limitations: Tumor-involved sentinel lymph nodes shared about fourfold more TCRs with matched tumor repertoires than tumor-free nodes (roughly 8% versus 2%). About 18 TCR pairs were shared across seven or more patient tumors and were rarely found in control blood, which suggests possible tumor specificity. Discarding singleton TCRs and sampling only part of each tumor may have missed genuine antitumor clones. TRBV7 predominated among the shared TCRs, which could possibly reflect tumor recognition or a mispriming bias from eight TRBV7 primers. Emulsion RT-PCR was considered qualitative rather than quantitative, since transcript abundance and primer differences skewed clone recovery. Shared TCRs were encoded by various nucleotide sequences, which suggests selection and expansion based on antigen.

The method was emulsion pairing. A second nested PCR with blocking oligos suppressed unpaired genes, then a third nested PCR added Illumina adaptors and barcodes. Each master mix for emulsion RT-PCR held about 5,000-250,000 T cells along with C-region, Stepout and V-region primers. Emulsions were generated with the Micellula Emulsion and Purification Kit, and RT-PCR used Qiagen OneStep RT-PCR reagents. Pooled libraries were sequenced on an Illumina MiSeq with paired-end 2 x 250 reads. As for the authors' bioinformatics: Read pairs were joined in Galaxy and clipped at the engineered overlap into separate alpha and beta files; unclipped reads were discarded. Alpha-beta pairs were assigned with CompleteTCR, a MiTCR-based pipeline that links chains sharing read cluster identifiers using an R script. TCR sequences observed only once, about 1-3.1%, were removed as potential sequencing errors. The raw public data were reprocessed by TCRdb itself: fastp quality trimming at Q25, MiXCR clonotype calling, in-frame beta chains only. Each CDR3 protein gets just one entry, which takes the most common genes and DNA from the rows behind it. The V and J calls were not made by the authors but by TCRdb's processing. In all, the sample holds tens of thousands of distinct CDR3 sequences, and less than 55% of those were seen once. Jointly, the top ten make up approximately 60% of the sample.

For CDR1 and CDR2, the germline V gene lists SNHLY and FYNNEI. V drops 1 base and J drops 4 bases, leaving 7 bases in between. The CDR3 covers 13 residues, taking in both the cysteine and the phenylalanine. The read is trimmed to its CDR3 DNA, 39 bases read in frame from base 1. A word on this clonotype: The specificity of this receptor is unknown. No quality values exist for individual bases; no much larger clone is one base distant.

The study used an expanded emulsion RT-PCR method with primers for all TCR V genes to analyze paired alpha-beta TCRs of CD8+ T cells. Before emulsion RT-PCR, CD8+ T cells were isolated using a CD8 positive selection kit and then incubated overnight in approximately 10 IU/mL IL-2. The chain links TRBV2 with TRBJ2-5; no D segment can be confidently identified. This receptor was taken from a pool of human donors with breast cancer or a healthy control (not recorded which). The sequenced material came from CD8+ T cells. The CDR3 loop reads CASSEVELETQYF. The nucleotides read TGTGCCAGCAGTGAAGTGGAGTTAGAGACCCAGTACTTC. Where the CDR3 stops, the reference TRBV2 and TRBJ2-5 genes take over; the full variable domain is EPEVTQTPSHQVTQMGQEVILRCVPISNHLYFYWYRQILGQKVEFLVSFYNNEISEKSEIFDDQFSVERPDGSNFTLKIRSTKLEDSAMYFCASSEVELETQYFGPGTRLLVL.